This T cell receptor beta chain comes out of a study of shared clonotypes between healthy human individuals. The assay was immunoSEQ multiplex PCR, and TCRdb's table has in-frame clones only and misses some. The table shows under 850,000 clones, with nearly 95% occurring only once. CDR1 and CDR2 from the germline V gene are PRHDT and FYEKMQ (reference sequence). Germline trimming cut 4 bases from V and 1 base from J; bases unmatched to any gene: 9. The length of the CDR3 is 16 residues. As defined, naive CD8 cells were CD45RO-negative and positively selected for CCR7, with terminally differentiated effector memory CD45RA+ cells excluded.

The genes are TRBV13 and TRBJ1-1; TRBD1 matches 7 bases. Sequencing input: naive CD8+ T cells sorted from blood. The receptor comes from a man between 25 and 39 years old in good health. The CDR3 DNA reads TGTGCCAGCAGCTCCATGAGGGACAGCCGGAACACTGAAGCTTTCTTT. Encoded protein: CASSSMRDSRNTEAFF.